Listed below are T cell receptor beta chains from one sample, sequenced in a study of esophageal squamous cell carcinoma under preoperative chemotherapy. MiXCR, applied by TCRdb to the PCR reads, yields one record per CDR3 protein. The data contain about 18,000 distinct CDR3 sequences, 46% of them singletons. This sample was gathered from a patient given preoperative chemotherapy. The receptors here all came from a human donor with esophageal squamous cell carcinoma. The donor label of this sample is uncertain. Each CDR3 is given with its conserved first and last residue. Each record gives: V gene, D gene, J gene, clone size, CDR3 DNA, CDR3 protein. D genes are given only for firm matches. Size values are once, few and many counts, or a class for expanded clones, and some rows have none.

V: TRBV7-3
D: NA
J: TRBJ2-3
size: NA
DNA: TGTGCGAGCAGCGGGCGCGCGGAGGGCTCCCGCCAGTATTTC
CDR3: CASSGRAEGSRQYF

V: TRBV7-2
D: TRBD2
J: TRBJ2-2
size: NA
DNA: TGTGCCAGCAGCTTAAAACTTCAGCGGGACCCCTTCACCGAGACGCTGTTTTTT
CDR3: CASSLKLQRDPFTETLFF

V: TRBV7-3
D: TRBD2
J: TRBJ2-1
size: medium-sized
DNA: TGTGCCAGCAGCTTATATGATAGCGGGAAGAATGAGCAGTTCTTC
CDR3: CASSLYDSGKNEQFF

V: TRBV11-1
D: TRBD2
J: TRBJ2-7
size: medium-sized
DNA: TGTGCCAGCAGCGAAGAGCGGGAGAGGTATTACGAGCAGTACTTC
CDR3: CASSEERERYYEQYF

V: TRBV12-5
D: NA
J: TRBJ2-1
size: many
DNA: TGTGCTAGTGGTTTGCCTTCATTATTC
CDR3: CASGLPSLF

V: TRBV19
D: TRBD1
J: TRBJ2-3
size: NA
DNA: TGTGCCAGTAGCCCCACGGGACAGGGGTTCTCAGATACGCAGTATTTT
CDR3: CASSPTGQGFSDTQYF

V: TRBV27
D: TRBD2
J: TRBJ2-3
size: many
DNA: TGTGCCAGCAGTCTCCGGACTAGCGGGAGCTCAGATACGCAGTATTTT
CDR3: CASSLRTSGSSDTQYF

V: TRBV12-3/TRBV12-4
D: NA
J: TRBJ2-2
size: NA
DNA: TGTGCCAGCAAGGTCGCGAACACCGGGGAGCTGTTTTTT
CDR3: CASKVANTGELFF

V: TRBV7-9
D: TRBD2
J: TRBJ2-5
size: NA
DNA: TGTGCCAGCAGCTCGGGACTAGCGGGAGGGAATGAGCAGTACTTC
CDR3: CASSSGLAGGNEQYF

V: TRBV7-2
D: NA
J: TRBJ2-5
size: NA
DNA: TGTGCCAGCAGCTTAGGAGGGTGGGCGGGTGACCGTGACCAAGACACCCAGTACTTC
CDR3: CASSLGGWAGDRDQDTQYF

V: TRBV20-1
D: TRBD2
J: TRBJ2-1
size: NA
DNA: TGCAGTGCTAGACATAGCGGGAGGCCGTACAATGAGCAGTTCTTC
CDR3: CSARHSGRPYNEQFF

V: TRBV7-6
D: NA
J: TRBJ1-2
size: NA
DNA: TGTGCCAGCAGCTTAAATCAGGGCGGGAACTATGGCTACACCTTC
CDR3: CASSLNQGGNYGYTF

V: TRBV7-6
D: NA
J: TRBJ1-1
size: medium-sized
DNA: TGTGCCAGCAGCTTTGACTGGGACACTGAAGCTTTCTTT
CDR3: CASSFDWDTEAFF

V: TRBV7-2
D: TRBD2
J: TRBJ2-4
size: NA
DNA: TGTGCCAGCAGCTTGGGTCTCGGGGGGGGCGCCAAAAACATTCAGTACTTC
CDR3: CASSLGLGGGAKNIQYF

V: TRBV28
D: TRBD2
J: TRBJ2-7
size: NA
DNA: TGTGCCAGCTCTGCCCCCTCTAGCGGCCTTCGAGACGAGCAGTACTTC
CDR3: CASSAPSSGLRDEQYF

V: TRBV24-1
D: NA
J: TRBJ2-4
size: NA
DNA: TGTGGTACCAGTGATGGCGCCGGGGGAGGAACCAAAGAGACTCAGTACTTC
CDR3: CGTSDGAGGGTKETQYF

V: TRBV12-3/TRBV12-4
D: TRBD1
J: TRBJ2-3
size: NA
DNA: TGTGCCAGCAGCCCCAGACAGGGGGGCCCCACGCAGTATTTT
CDR3: CASSPRQGGPTQYF

V: TRBV12-5
D: TRBD2
J: TRBJ2-5
size: few
DNA: TGTGCTAGTGGTTTGGACCGGGGGGAGCAGTACTTC
CDR3: CASGLDRGEQYF

V: TRBV5-5
D: NA
J: TRBJ2-6
size: few
DNA: TGTGCCAGCAGCTTGGGAGATGGGGTCTCTGGGGCCAACGTCCTGACTTTC
CDR3: CASSLGDGVSGANVLTF

V: TRBV12-3/TRBV12-4
D: TRBD2
J: TRBJ2-5
size: many
DNA: TGTGCCAGCAGAGAAGACCGGGCTAGCGGACAAGAGACCCAGTACTTC
CDR3: CASREDRASGQETQYF